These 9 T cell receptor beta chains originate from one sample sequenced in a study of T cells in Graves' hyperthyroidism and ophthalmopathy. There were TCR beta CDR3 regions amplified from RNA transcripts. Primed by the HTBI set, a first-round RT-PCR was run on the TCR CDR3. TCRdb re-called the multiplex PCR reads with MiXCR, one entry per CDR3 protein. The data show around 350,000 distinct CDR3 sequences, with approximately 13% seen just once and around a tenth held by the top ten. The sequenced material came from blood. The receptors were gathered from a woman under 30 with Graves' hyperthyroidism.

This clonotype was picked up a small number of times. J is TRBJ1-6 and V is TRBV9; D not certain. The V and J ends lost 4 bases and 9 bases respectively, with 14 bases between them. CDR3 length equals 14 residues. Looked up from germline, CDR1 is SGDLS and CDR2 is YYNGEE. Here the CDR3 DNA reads TGTGCCAGCAGCCAGCGAACGGAGCGTTCACCCCTCCACTTT. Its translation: CASSQRTERSPLHF.

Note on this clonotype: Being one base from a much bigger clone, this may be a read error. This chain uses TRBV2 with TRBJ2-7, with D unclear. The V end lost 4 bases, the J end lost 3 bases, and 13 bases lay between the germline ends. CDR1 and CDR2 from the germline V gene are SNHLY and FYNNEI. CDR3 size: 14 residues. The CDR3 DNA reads TGTGCCAGCAGTGTATCGAGACGGATCTACGAGCAGTACTTC. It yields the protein CASSVSRRIYEQYF. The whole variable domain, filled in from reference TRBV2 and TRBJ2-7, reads EPEVTQTPSHQVTQMGQEVILRCVPISNHLYFYWYRQILGQKVEFLVSFYNNEISEKSEIFDDQFSVERPDGSNFTLKIRSTKLEDSAMYFCASSVSRRIYEQYFGPGTRLTVT.

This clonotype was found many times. The CDR3 DNA reads TGCGCCAGCAGCCAATGGATTCAAGAGACCCAGTACTTC. Translated, it gives CASSQWIQETQYF. The V call is TRBV4-1, the J call TRBJ2-5, with unresolved D. The length of the CDR3 is 13 residues. The germline gives CDR1 MGHRA, CDR2 YSYEKL. With 2 bases removed from V and 2 bases from J, the gap between germline ends came to 6 bases.

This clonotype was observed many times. CDR3 residues: CASSQTSLGATQYF. CDR3 in DNA: TGCGCCAGCAGCCAAACTAGCTTGGGCGCTACGCAGTATTTT. The V and J genes are TRBV4-3 and TRBJ2-3; D might be TRBD2 (6 bases). V gave up 2 bases and J gave up 8 bases, with 14 bases separating them. The CDR3 runs to 14 residues. Germline V CDR1 and CDR2: LGHNA, YSLEER.

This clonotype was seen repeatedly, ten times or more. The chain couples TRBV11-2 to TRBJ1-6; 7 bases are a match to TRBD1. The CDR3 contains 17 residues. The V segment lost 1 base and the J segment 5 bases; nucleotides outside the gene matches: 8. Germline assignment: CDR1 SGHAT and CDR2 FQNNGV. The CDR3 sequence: CASSLVLVTGNNSPLHF. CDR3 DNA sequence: TGTGCCAGCAGCTTAGTGTTGGTGACAGGGAATAATTCACCCCTCCACTTT.

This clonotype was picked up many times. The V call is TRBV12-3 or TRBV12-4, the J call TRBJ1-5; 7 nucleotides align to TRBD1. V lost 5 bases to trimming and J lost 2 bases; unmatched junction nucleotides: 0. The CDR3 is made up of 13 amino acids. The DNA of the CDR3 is TGTGCCAGCAGTGGACAGGGCAATCAGCCCCAGCATTTT. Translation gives CASSGQGNQPQHF.

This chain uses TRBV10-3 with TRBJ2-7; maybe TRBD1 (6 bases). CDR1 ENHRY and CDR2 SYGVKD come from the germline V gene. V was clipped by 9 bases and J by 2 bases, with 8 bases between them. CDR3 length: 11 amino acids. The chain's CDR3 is CAIQGTYEQYF. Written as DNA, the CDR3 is TGTGCCATTCAGGGGACCTACGAGCAGTACTTC.

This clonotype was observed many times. CDR3 sequence reads: CASSLGGGSSNQPQHF. The CDR3 DNA reads as TGTGCCAGCAGCTTAGGCGGAGGGTCCAGCAATCAGCCCCAGCATTTT. The chain combines TRBV13 with TRBJ1-5; D is unresolved. CDR1 and CDR2 from the germline V gene are PRHDT and FYEKMQ (reference sequence). The CDR3 runs 16 residues. V lost 0 bases to trimming and J lost 1 base, with 10 bases between them. The variable domain in full, completed from reference TRBV13 and TRBJ1-5, reads AAGVIQSPRHLIKEKRETATLKCYPIPRHDTVYWYQQGPGQDPQFLISFYEKMQSDKGSIPDRFSAQQFSDYHSELNMSSLELGDSALYFCASSLGGGSSNQPQHFGDGTRLSIL.

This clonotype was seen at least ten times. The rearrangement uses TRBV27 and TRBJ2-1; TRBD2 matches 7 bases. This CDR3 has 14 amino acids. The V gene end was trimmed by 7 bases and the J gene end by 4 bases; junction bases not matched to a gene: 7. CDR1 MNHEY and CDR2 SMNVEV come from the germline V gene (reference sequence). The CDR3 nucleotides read TGTGCCAGCAACGCGGGGGACTTTTACAATGAGCAGTTCTTC. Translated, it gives CASNAGDFYNEQFF.